This TCR beta chain derives from a study of blood T cell repertoires in COVID-19. Per the original methods: Reference gene primer amplification gave estimated nucleated cell counts. Method: immunoSEQ multiplex PCR; TCRdb's copy keeps in-frame clones and lacks some. That table gives V, J and clone size, and the DNA gave D and trimming. The sample holds about 81,000 clones; 91% are singletons and the top ten take roughly 2%. CDR1 is MDHEN and CDR2 is SYDVKM in the germline V gene. This CDR3 contains 16 residues. The V and J ends lost 3 bases and 3 bases respectively, with 18 bases between them. This rearrangement joins TRBV28 to TRBJ2-7, with D uncertain. Sequenced input: peripheral blood. The source is a woman in her fifties or sixties in a cohort sampled during active COVID-19. The CDR3 spells CASSFSAKQIFYEQYF. Here the CDR3 DNA reads TGTGCCAGCAGTTTCTCTGCGAAGCAAATCTTCTACGAGCAGTACTTC.